A selection of T cell receptor beta chains follows, all from one sample in a study of blood T cell repertoires in COVID-19. The assay was immunoSEQ multiplex PCR, and TCRdb's table has in-frame clones only and misses some. Seen here are a few hundred thousand clones, 75% to 90% observed once, and the top ten hold about 3%. The source material was PBMCs or T cells enriched from blood (not recorded which). Source of these receptors: a woman younger than 30 in a cohort exposed to, infected with or recovered from COVID-19 (not recorded which). Each CDR3 is given with its conserved first and last residue. A D gene is named only where the DNA matches it firmly. Rows may omit the clone size; those that give it use once, few, many or a size class.

j_gene	abundance	v_gene	d_gene	len	CDR3aa	CDR3nt
TRBJ2-7	NA	TRBV11-2	NA	15	CASSYWGRTVREQYF	TGTGCCAGCAGCTACTGGGGCAGGACCGTGCGCGAGCAGTACTTC
TRBJ2-7	NA	TRBV6-1	NA	13	CASSQSDSYEQYF	TGTGCCAGCAGTCAATCGGACAGCTACGAGCAGTACTTC
TRBJ2-7	NA	TRBV7-9	NA	15	CASSTDRGAGDEQYF	TGTGCCAGCAGCACCGATCGGGGGGCAGGGGACGAGCAGTACTTC
TRBJ1-6	NA	TRBV19	TRBD1	16	CASSIGGGGRNSPLHF	TGTGCCAGTAGTATAGGAGGAGGGGGCCGGAATTCACCCCTCCACTTT
TRBJ1-6	NA	TRBV6-2/TRBV6-3	TRBD1	15	CASSHRDRDNSPLHF	TGTGCCAGCAGTCACCGGGACAGGGACAATTCACCCCTCCACTTT
TRBJ1-2	NA	TRBV2	TRBD1	17	CASSTEGQGGGNYGYTF	TGTGCCAGCAGTACGGAGGGACAGGGTGGGGGTAACTATGGCTACACCTTC
TRBJ1-4	NA	TRBV7-8	TRBD1	17	CASSLFLAGTGEKKLFF	TGTGCCAGCAGCTTATTCCTCGCCGGGACAGGCGAGAAAAAACTGTTTTTT
TRBJ2-1	NA	TRBV27	TRBD2	18	CASSLSPPQRGGNNEQFF	TGTGCCAGCAGTTTATCCCCTCCCCAGCGGGGGGGTAACAATGAGCAGTTCTTC
TRBJ2-4	NA	TRBV9	TRBD1	14	CASSLGTGKNIQYF	TGTGCCAGCAGCCTAGGGACAGGGAAAAACATTCAGTACTTC
TRBJ1-3	once	TRBV7-3	TRBD1	16	CASSPGQGSSGNTIYF	TGTGCCAGCAGCCCGGGACAGGGAAGCTCTGGAAACACCATATATTTT
TRBJ2-5	NA	TRBV5-1	TRBD1	15	CASSGSTGGLETQYF	TGCGCCAGCAGCGGGTCGACAGGGGGGTTGGAGACCCAGTACTTC
TRBJ1-2	NA	TRBV30	NA	12	CAWASGAWGYTF	TGTGCCTGGGCTTCAGGGGCTTGGGGCTACACCTTC
TRBJ2-2	NA	TRBV5-5	NA	16	CASYLVGIRNTGELFF	TGTGCCAGCTACTTAGTCGGGATTCGGAACACCGGGGAGCTGTTTTTT
TRBJ1-5	NA	TRBV6-5	NA	15	CASSPTDGLNQPQHF	TGTGCCAGCAGCCCAACGGACGGACTGAATCAGCCCCAGCATTTT
TRBJ1-1	NA	TRBV6-5	TRBD1	16	CASSWTGGIMNTEAFF	TGTGCCAGCAGTTGGACAGGGGGTATTATGAACACTGAAGCTTTCTTT
TRBJ1-2	NA	TRBV28	NA	14	CASSLVKWLYGYTF	TGTGCCAGCAGTTTAGTGAAGTGGCTCTATGGCTACACCTTC